This T cell receptor beta chain comes out of a study of CD8+ T cells in alopecia areata. RNA, once extracted, was reverse transcribed into cDNA for use as the sequencing template. Some clones are missing from TCRdb's copy, which holds only in-frame ones; the method was immunoSEQ multiplex PCR. The sample records about 200,000 clones, approximately 38% being singletons. The table lists this clone with a few counts. Germline loops: CDR1 MNHEY, CDR2 SVGAGI. The CDR3 spans 14 residues. V was cut by 8 bases and J by 0 bases, with 12 bases left in between. Treatment here: oral pan-JAK inhibitor, 5-10 mg twice daily.

Sequences were derived from CD4+ T cells sorted from blood, sampled at approximately week 34, from a patient treated with tofacitinib. V is TRBV6-5 and J is TRBJ2-3; D call uncertain. The TCR originated in a human donor with alopecia areata. For the CDR3, the DNA is TGTGCCAGCCTTCGGGCGGCTAGCACAGATACGCAGTATTTT. This encodes CASLRAASTDTQYF.